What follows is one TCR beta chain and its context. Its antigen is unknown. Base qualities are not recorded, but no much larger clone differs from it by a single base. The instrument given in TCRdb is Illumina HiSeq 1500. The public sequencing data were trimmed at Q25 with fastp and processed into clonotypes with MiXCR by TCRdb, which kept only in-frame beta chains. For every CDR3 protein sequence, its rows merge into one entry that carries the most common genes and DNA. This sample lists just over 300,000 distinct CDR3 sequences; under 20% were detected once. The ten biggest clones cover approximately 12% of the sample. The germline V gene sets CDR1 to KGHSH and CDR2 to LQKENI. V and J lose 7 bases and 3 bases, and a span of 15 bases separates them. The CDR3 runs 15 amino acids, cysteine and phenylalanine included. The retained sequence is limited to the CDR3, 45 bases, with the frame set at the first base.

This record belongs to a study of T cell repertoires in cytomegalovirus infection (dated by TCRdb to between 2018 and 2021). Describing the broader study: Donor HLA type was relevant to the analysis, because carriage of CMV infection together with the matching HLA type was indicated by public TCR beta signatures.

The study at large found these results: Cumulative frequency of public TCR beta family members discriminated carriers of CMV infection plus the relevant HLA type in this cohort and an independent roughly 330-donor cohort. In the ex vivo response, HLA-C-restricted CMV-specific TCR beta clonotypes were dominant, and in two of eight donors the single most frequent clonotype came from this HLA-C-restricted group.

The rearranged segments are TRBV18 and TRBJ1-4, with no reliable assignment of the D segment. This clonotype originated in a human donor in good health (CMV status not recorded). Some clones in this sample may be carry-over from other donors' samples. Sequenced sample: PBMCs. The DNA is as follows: TGTGCCAGCTTCGCCTCGGAGCTGTCTAATGAAAAACTGTTTTTT. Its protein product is CASFASELSNEKLFF.